One TCR beta chain is described in this entry. Its antigen remains unknown. The record originates from a study of early stage breast cancer tumors. Study summary: Most invasive tumors, about 80% of the 16, were ER+/PR+/HER2-. Seven to nine ER+/PR+/HER2- tumors were invasive ductal; four were invasive lobular. Findings of the study overall: Compared with adjacent normal breast tissue, tumors showed roughly 2.5-fold greater T cell density and higher clonality. In about 90% of the 16 patients, blood comparison separated tumor from normal breast.

TCRdb keeps only in-frame clones here, not all; method: immunoSEQ multiplex PCR. The data contain about 51,000 clones, around 78% of them singletons. CDR1 SGHTA and CDR2 FQGNSA come from the germline V gene. V lost 2 bases, J lost 8 bases, and 11 bases stayed unmatched. The length of the CDR3 is 16 residues. The V call is TRBV7-2, the J call TRBJ2-1; TRBD2 agrees at 8 bases. The clonotype originates from a person in their 40s with breast cancer. The sample comprised blood. Here the CDR3 DNA reads TGTGCCAGCAGCTTAAGCGCGGGAGGAAGGGGAGATGAGCAGTTCTTC. This codes for CASSLSAGGRGDEQFF.